Sequencing of this TCR beta chain was carried out in a study of shared clonotypes between healthy human individuals. Looking at the study overall: A donor's plate count was three for CD4 naive and three for CD4 memory; CD8 naive had two and CD8 memory one.

The donors, all of them Caucasian adults, lived in Nashville, Tennessee. Measured with immunoSEQ multiplex PCR; TCRdb has only the in-frame clones, and not every one. Of about 2.4 million clones listed, about 92% are singletons. This CDR3 is built from 15 residues. V was pared by 0 bases and J by 2 bases, with 1 base of the junction left unmatched. CDR1 and CDR2 (germline): SGHNT, YENEEA. Sequences were obtained from naive CD4+ T cells sorted from blood. Subset meaning: CD45RA+ positively selected. The rearrangement links TRBV11-3 to TRBJ2-1; 7 nucleotides agree with TRBD1. The clonotype originates from a man younger than 35 in good health. CDR3 DNA: TGTGCCAGCAGCTTAGATACAGGGGCCTACAATGAGCAGTTCTTC. As protein: CASSLDTGAYNEQFF.